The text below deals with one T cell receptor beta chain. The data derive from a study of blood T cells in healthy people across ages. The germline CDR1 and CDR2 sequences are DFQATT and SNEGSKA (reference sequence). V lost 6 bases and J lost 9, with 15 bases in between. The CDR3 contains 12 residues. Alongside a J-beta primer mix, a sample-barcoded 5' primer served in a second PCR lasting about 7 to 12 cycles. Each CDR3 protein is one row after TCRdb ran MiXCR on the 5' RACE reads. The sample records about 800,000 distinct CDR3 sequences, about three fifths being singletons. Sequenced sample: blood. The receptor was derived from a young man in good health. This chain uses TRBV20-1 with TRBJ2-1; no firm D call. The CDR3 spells CSAGDQVLEQFF. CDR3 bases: TGCAGTGCCGGAGATCAGGTGCTTGAGCAGTTCTTC.